These 20 T cell receptor beta chains were sequenced from one sample in a study of blood T cell repertoires in COVID-19. Only in-frame clones appear in the TCRdb table, and some are missing; sequencing was by immunoSEQ multiplex PCR. This sample has some 310,000 clones; roughly 84% occur once, and the top ten carry 1%. Source material: peripheral blood. The receptors originated from a man aged 50 to 59 with active or convalescent COVID-19.

The chain couples TRBV5-1 to TRBJ1-1; D is undetermined. Germline CDR1 SGHRS, CDR2 YFSETQ. Trimming removed 3 bases from V and 0 bases from J, with 6 bases in between. CDR3 size: 13 residues. CDR3 residues: CASSWQVNTEAFF. The CDR3 DNA reads TGCGCCAGCAGCTGGCAGGTGAACACTGAAGCTTTCTTT.

The genes are TRBV6-2 or TRBV6-3 and TRBJ2-5; TRBD1 matches at 7 bases. This CDR3 is built from 15 residues. The germline CDR1 and CDR2 sequences are MNHEY and SVGEGT. The junction had 7 bases not matched to a gene; V was cut back by 4 bases and J by 2 bases. In DNA form, the CDR3 reads TGTGCCAGCAGTTGGGGACAGACTGGGCAAGAGACCCAGTACTTC. This sequence encodes CASSWGQTGQETQYF.

The gene calls are TRBV7-3 and TRBJ2-5, with D possibly being TRBD2 (5 bases). This CDR3 spans 15 amino acids. V dropped 2 bases and J dropped 0 bases, with 10 bases sitting between them. Germline V gives CDR1 SGHTA, CDR2 FQGTGA. The DNA for the CDR3 is TGTGCCAGCAGCTTACTACCGGGGAACCAAGAGACCCAGTACTTC. Translation: CASSLLPGNQETQYF.

A single count supports this clone. The same CDR3 can be traced to other DNA sequences in this sample. The chain has TRBV2 and TRBJ1-1; D is possibly TRBD1 (5 bases). CDR1 and CDR2 from the germline V gene are SNHLY and FYNNEI. Deletions cut 1 base from V and 2 bases from J, with 8 bases between. The CDR3 loop spans 14 amino acids. The CDR3 DNA is TGTGCCAGCAGTGAAGGGCAGGGAAACACTGAAGCTTTCTTT. Amino acid sequence: CASSEGQGNTEAFF.

This clone was observed a single time. The V gene is TRBV2, the J gene TRBJ1-5, with 9 bases that match TRBD1. With 5 bases clipped from V and 4 bases from J, the junction kept 3 bases outside the gene matches. The CDR3 contains 14 residues. Germline lookup yields CDR1 SNHLY and CDR2 FYNNEI. In DNA, the CDR3 is TGTGCCAGCAGTTGGACAGGGGTGAATCAGCCCCAGCATTTT. It translates to CASSWTGVNQPQHF.

The chain is built from TRBV5-1 and TRBJ1-4; TRBD1 is a possible D gene (6 bases). V lost 2 bases and J lost 6, with 11 bases in between. The CDR3 contains 14 residues. Germline V lookup: CDR1 SGHRS, CDR2 YFSETQ. The CDR3 loop is CASSLGGRYEKLFF. For the CDR3, the DNA is TGCGCCAGCAGCTTAGGGGGACGATATGAAAAACTGTTTTTT.

The chain links TRBV2 to TRBJ2-3, with TRBD2 matching 10 bases. J gave up 1 base and V 7 bases, and 5 bases lay outside the gene matches. The CDR3 runs to 15 residues. Germline V CDR1 and CDR2: SNHLY, FYNNEI. Here the CDR3 reads CASKLAGVGTDTQYF. The CDR3 DNA follows: TGTGCCAGCAAGCTAGCGGGAGTCGGCACAGATACGCAGTATTTT.

The chain employs TRBV4-1 and TRBJ2-7; 10 bases align to TRBD2. This CDR3 region has 15 residues. Trimming cost V 8 bases and J 3 bases; bases outside gene matches: 10. Germline V lookup: CDR1 MGHRA, CDR2 YSYEKL. CDR3 nucleotide sequence: TGCGCCAGCGTTAATAGACTAGCGGGTTACTACGAGCAGTACTTC. It specifies CASVNRLAGYYEQYF.

The chain couples TRBV7-2 to TRBJ2-5, with TRBD2 matching over 14 bases. There are 15 residues in the CDR3. Germline CDR1 is SGHTA and CDR2 is FQGNSA. Germline trimming cut 3 bases from V and 6 bases from J; bases unmatched to any gene: 3. CDR3 region: CASSLGLAGVKTQYF. CDR3 sequence (DNA): TGTGCCAGCAGCTTGGGACTAGCGGGAGTGAAGACCCAGTACTTC.

The chain uses TRBV7-3 and TRBJ1-1; D unresolved. Per germline, CDR1 SGHTA and CDR2 FQGTGA. The CDR3 consists of 12 residues. Trimming removed 4 bases at V and 13 bases at J, with 16 bases between. CDR3 sequence reads: CASSSPPGELFF. The CDR3 coding sequence is TGTGCCAGCAGCTCACCGCCGGGAGAGCTTTTCTTT.

V and J are TRBV6-5 and TRBJ2-7, with TRBD1 identical over 8 bases. Germline CDR1 is MNHEY and CDR2 is SVGAGI. The CDR3 is 14 amino acids. V was pared by 7 bases and J by 3 bases, with 8 bases of the junction left unmatched. Here the CDR3 DNA reads TGTGCCAGCACCCTGGGACAGGTGTTCTACGAGCAGTACTTC. It encodes CASTLGQVFYEQYF.

The genes are TRBV6-2 or TRBV6-3 and TRBJ2-3, with 8 bases that match TRBD2. Germline CDR1 and CDR2: MNHEY and SVGEGT. Trimming removed 5 bases from V and 1 base from J; junction bases left unmatched: 5. CDR3 length equals 15 residues. As DNA, the CDR3 is TGTGCCAGCAGTCTGGGACTAGGGGGCACAGATACGCAGTATTTT. As protein: CASSLGLGGTDTQYF.

The genes are TRBV6-5 and TRBJ2-5; no reliable D call. CDR1 and CDR2 from the germline V gene are MNHEY and SVGAGI. Trimming shortened V by 1 base and J by 1 base, and 10 bases separated the two germline ends. The CDR3 is 15 amino acids. CDR3 in DNA: TGTGCCAGCAGTTACTTGTCTCGGTTCCAAGAGACCCAGTACTTC. This gives the protein CASSYLSRFQETQYF.

The rearrangement uses TRBV21-1 and TRBJ1-1; the tabulated D call, TRBD1, remains unverified against the DNA. TRBV21-1 is designated a pseudogene. This CDR3 region has 13 residues. The CDR3 loop reads CASSKGAHTEAFF. CDR3 in DNA: TGTGCCAGCAGCAAAGGGGCGCACACTGAAGCTTTCTTT.

The gene calls are TRBV7-2 and TRBJ2-3, with 10 nucleotides matching TRBD2. The germline gives CDR1 SGHTA, CDR2 FQGNSA. The CDR3 has 18 amino acids. Losses at the gene ends were 1 base for V and 4 bases for J; bases not matched to a gene: 11. DNA for the CDR3: TGTGCCAGCAGCTTAGTCCTGAGGGGACTAGCGCATGCAGATACGCAGTATTTT. Residues: CASSLVLRGLAHADTQYF. The variable domain in full, completed from reference TRBV7-2 and TRBJ2-3, reads GAGVSQSPSNKVTEKGKDVELRCDPISGHTALYWYRQSLGQGLEFLIYFQGNSAPDKSGLPSDRFSAERTGGSVSTLTIQRTQQEDSAVYLCASSLVLRGLAHADTQYFGPGTRLTVL.

J is TRBJ2-2 and V is TRBV12-5; D not certain. Trimming removed 6 bases from V and 1 base from J, with 15 bases in between. Germline CDR1 is LGHNT and CDR2 is FRNRAP. The CDR3 totals 16 residues. The DNA of the CDR3 is TGTGCTAGTGGAGCGTCGGAGTCGGGGAACACCGGGGAGCTGTTTTTT. This sequence encodes CASGASESGNTGELFF. Full variable domain (remainder filled in from reference TRBV12-5 and TRBJ2-2): DARVTQTPRHKVTEMGQEVTMRCQPILGHNTVFWYRQTMMQGLELLAYFRNRAPLDDSGMPKDRFSAEMPDATLATLKIQPSEPRDSAVYFCASGASESGNTGELFFGEGSRLTVL.

The chain uses TRBV3-1 (or the pseudogene TRBV3-2) and TRBJ1-6; D unclear. Trimming stripped 3 bases from V and 9 bases from J, with 6 bases between. Germline V gene sequence: CDR1 LGHDT, CDR2 YNNKEL (reference sequence). This CDR3 is 12 amino acids long. In DNA form, the CDR3 reads TGTGCCAGCAGCCAGGGGAGTTCACCCCTCCACTTT. Its translation: CASSQGSSPLHF.

The rearrangement uses TRBV7-3 and TRBJ2-7, with TRBD2 matching over 10 bases. V gave up 2 bases and J gave up 4 bases; unmatched junction bases: 5. Germline loops: CDR1 SGHTA, CDR2 FQGTGA. The CDR3 has 15 amino acids. In DNA, the CDR3 is TGTGCCAGCAGCTTAGCTAGCGGGGGTTCTTACGAGCAGTACTTC. Encoded protein: CASSLASGGSYEQYF.

The chain has TRBV5-4 and TRBJ1-3, with D tentatively TRBD1 (5 bases). Germline assignment: CDR1 SGHNT and CDR2 YYREEE (reference sequence). This CDR3 is 15 amino acids long. Trimming cost V 4 bases and J 1 base, with 12 bases left between them. CDR3 nucleotides: TGTGCCAGCAGCCCAACCGCAGGGTCTGGAAACACCATATATTTT. It specifies CASSPTAGSGNTIYF.

The V gene is TRBV6-5, the J gene TRBJ1-2, with TRBD1 identical over 7 bases. Germline V lookup: CDR1 MNHEY, CDR2 SVGAGI. The CDR3 sequence is 13 residues long. After removal of 6 bases from V and 7 bases from J, the junction contained 8 bases not matched to a gene. The CDR3 is CASRSDRARGYTF. As DNA, the CDR3 is TGTGCCAGCAGATCAGACAGGGCGCGTGGCTACACCTTC.